This T cell receptor beta chain came from a study of blood T cell repertoires in COVID-19. Looking at the study overall: Acute-phase and convalescent COVID-19 samples originated in the United States, Italy and Spain. The analysed material was cDNA or gDNA that came from T cells, B-cell-depleted T cells, or PBMCs.

Per the original methods: Estimation of nucleated cell counts relied on the amplification of reference gene primers. The method was immunoSEQ multiplex PCR; TCRdb's version includes in-frame clones alone and lacks a portion of them. V, J and clone size derive from that table, while D and trimming were established from the DNA sequence. The table shows about 97,000 clones, with 70% to 90% occurring only once. Germline V gene lookup returns CDR1 KGHDR and CDR2 SFDVKD. V was trimmed by 4 bases and J by 5 bases, leaving 5 bases between them. CDR3 length: 12 amino acids. This sequence joins TRBV24-1 and TRBJ1-5; D not resolved. The TCR comes from a man aged 45-60 years with active or convalescent COVID-19. Sequencing input: peripheral blood. The CDR3 nucleotides read TGTGCCACCAGTGAACCGGATCAGCCCCAGCATTTT. It is translated as CATSEPDQPQHF.